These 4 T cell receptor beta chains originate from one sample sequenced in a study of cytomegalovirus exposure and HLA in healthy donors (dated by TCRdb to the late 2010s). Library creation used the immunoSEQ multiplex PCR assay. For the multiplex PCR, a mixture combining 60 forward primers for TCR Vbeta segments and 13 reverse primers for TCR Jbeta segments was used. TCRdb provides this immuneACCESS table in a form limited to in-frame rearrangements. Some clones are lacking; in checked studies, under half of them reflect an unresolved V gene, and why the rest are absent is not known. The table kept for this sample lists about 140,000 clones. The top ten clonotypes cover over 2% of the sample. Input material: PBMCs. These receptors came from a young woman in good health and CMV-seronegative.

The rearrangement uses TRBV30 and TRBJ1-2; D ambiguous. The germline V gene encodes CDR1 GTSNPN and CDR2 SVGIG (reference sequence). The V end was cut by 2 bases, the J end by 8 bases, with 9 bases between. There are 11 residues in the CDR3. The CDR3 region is CAWSYENGYTF. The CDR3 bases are TGTGCCTGGAGTTACGAGAACGGCTACACCTTC. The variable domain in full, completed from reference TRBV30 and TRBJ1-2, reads SQTIHQWPATLVQPVGSPLSLECTVEGTSNPNLYWYRQAAGRGLQLLFYSVGIGQISSEVPQNLSASRPQDRQFILSSKKLLLSDSGFYLCAWSYENGYTFGSGTRLTVV.

As DNA, the CDR3 is TGTGCCAGCTCAGCTGGACTAGCGGGAGGGTCAGATACGCAGTATTTT. Encoded protein: CASSAGLAGGSDTQYF. The rearrangement links TRBV18 to TRBJ2-3, with 15 bases aligning to TRBD2. The CDR3 is 16 amino acids. The germline V gene has CDR1 KGHSH and CDR2 LQKENI. Trimming took 5 bases from V and 4 from J; bases not matched to a gene: 4.

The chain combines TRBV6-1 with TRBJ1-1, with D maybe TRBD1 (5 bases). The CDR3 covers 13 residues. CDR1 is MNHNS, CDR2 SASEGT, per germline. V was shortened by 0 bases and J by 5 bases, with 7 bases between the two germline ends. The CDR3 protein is CASSEAKGTEAFF. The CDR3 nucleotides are TGTGCCAGCAGTGAAGCCAAGGGGACTGAAGCTTTCTTT.

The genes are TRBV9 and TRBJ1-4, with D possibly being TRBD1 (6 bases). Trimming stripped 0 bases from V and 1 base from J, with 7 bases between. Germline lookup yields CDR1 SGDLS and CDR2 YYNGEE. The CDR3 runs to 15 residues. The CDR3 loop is CASSVGTETNEKLFF. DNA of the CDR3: TGTGCCAGCAGCGTAGGGACAGAAACTAATGAAAAACTGTTTTTT. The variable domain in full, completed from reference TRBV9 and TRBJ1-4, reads DSGVTQTPKHLITATGQRVTLRCSPRSGDLSVYWYQQSLDQGLQFLIQYYNGEERAKGNILERFSAQQFPDLHSELNLSSLELGDSALYFCASSVGTETNEKLFFGSGTQLSVL.